This T cell receptor (beta chain) was captured in a study of Ad26.COV2.S vaccination and SARS-CoV-2 variants. Overall study: Ad26.COV2.S was injected intramuscularly once or twice, 56 days apart. Study results and caveats: Considerable breadth of spike-specific CD8+ and CD4+ T cell responses has reportedly been documented following vaccination. Spike-specific TCR breadth was greater in vaccine than placebo recipients. Total responses of T cells may have been underestimated by the analyses of TCR breadth and depth.

The V gene lost 2 bases and the J gene lost 1 base, with 11 bases spanning the gap. CDR1 SGHTA and CDR2 FQGNSA come from the germline V gene. CDR3 length equals 16 residues. Treatment denoted: 15 to 20 received Ad26.COV2.S at low or high dose, single or two shots; about 5 received placebo; per-sample allocation not given. Each sample was drawn 63 days after the first injection (of vaccine or placebo). Using immunoSEQ multiplex PCR, the repertoire was profiled, and TCRdb retains in-frame clones only, with some absent. The table lists about 350,000 clones, 75% to 90% of them singletons. Concerning this clone itself: Its matching antigen is unknown.

The chain is built from TRBV7-2 and TRBJ2-2; D remains unclear. The sample was peripheral blood, taken in a trial of Ad26.COV2.S vaccine versus placebo. The TCR comes from a person aged 18-60 years who received the Ad26.COV2.S COVID-19 vaccine or a placebo. This CDR3 is CASSLRRLENTGELFF. Here the CDR3 DNA reads TGTGCCAGCAGCTTACGTCGATTAGAGAACACCGGGGAGCTGTTTTTT.